Presented here are 16 T cell receptor beta chains from one specimen sequenced in a study of OX40 agonist ivuxolimab in advanced cancers. Produced via immunoSEQ multiplex PCR; TCRdb's table is partial and in-frame only. The sample holds about 60,000 clones, approximately 86% seen once. The sample was CD4+ or CD8+ T cells sorted from blood, taken in a trial of the OX40 agonist ivuxolimab. The receptors stem from an adult with an advanced solid tumor such as melanoma, head and neck, liver or kidney cancer.

The J gene is TRBJ2-7, the V gene TRBV27, with no clear D. CDR3 length equals 14 residues. V dropped 5 bases and J dropped 3 bases, with 14 bases sitting between them. Germline-derived CDR1 and CDR2 are MNHEY and SMNVEV (reference sequence). CDR3 sequence (DNA): TGTGCCAGCAGTCCCCCCCGGCGGCACTACGAGCAGTACTTC. Translating it yields CASSPPRRHYEQYF.

This chain links TRBV21-1 with TRBJ2-1; TRBD1 reflects the table's D call only, with no check against the DNA. TRBV21-1 constitutes a pseudogene. This CDR3 has 18 residues. CDR3 region: CASSKVLTGSTFQNEQFF. CDR3 in DNA: TGTGCCAGCAGCAAAGTGCTTACAGGGAGCACCTTTCAGAATGAGCAGTTCTTC.

The chain carries TRBV4-1 and TRBJ1-3, with unresolved D. Germline assignment: CDR1 MGHRA and CDR2 YSYEKL. The ends were cut back, 6 bases at V and 0 bases at J, with 15 bases in the middle. The CDR3 has 16 residues. The CDR3 spells CASSAYGLVSGNTIYF. CDR3 bases: TGCGCCAGCAGTGCCTACGGGCTGGTCTCTGGAAACACCATATATTTT.

The J gene is TRBJ1-4, the V gene TRBV19, with a possible D match to TRBD1 (5 bases). Germline values: CDR1 LNHDA, CDR2 SQIVND (reference sequence). Trimming took 6 bases from V and 0 from J, leaving 8 bases between them. The CDR3 length is 14 residues. CDR3 in amino acids: CASRRQSTNEKLFF. CDR3 bases: TGTGCCAGTAGAAGACAGTCAACTAATGAAAAACTGTTTTTT.

V is TRBV27 and J is TRBJ1-5; 7 nucleotides align to TRBD1. This CDR3 has 15 amino acids. V was pared by 2 bases and J by 4 bases, with 5 bases of the junction left unmatched. From germline, CDR1 is MNHEY and CDR2 SMNVEV (reference sequence). CDR3 region: CASSLRQGLNQPQHF. The CDR3 bases are TGTGCCAGCAGTTTAAGACAGGGCCTGAATCAGCCCCAGCATTTT.

J is TRBJ2-1 and V is TRBV5-1; a possible D gene is TRBD1 (5 bases). Trimming shortened V by 0 bases and J by 4 bases, and 14 bases separated the two germline ends. The germline V gene encodes CDR1 SGHRS and CDR2 YFSETQ. The CDR3 is made up of 16 amino acids. The CDR3 loop is CASSLGGAAAYNEQFF. CDR3 DNA sequence: TGCGCCAGCAGCTTGGGTGGGGCAGCAGCGTACAATGAGCAGTTCTTC.

V gene TRBV6-5 combines with J gene TRBJ2-4; D is unresolved. Per germline, CDR1 MNHEY and CDR2 SVGAGI. The V end was cut by 2 bases, the J end by 4 bases, with 6 bases between. This CDR3 contains 13 residues. Written as DNA, the CDR3 is TGTGCCAGCAGTTACCCTACTAAAAACATTCAGTACTTC. Translation gives CASSYPTKNIQYF.

V is TRBV2 and J is TRBJ1-4; no definite D call. The V and J ends lost 6 bases and 4 bases respectively, with 12 bases between them. The V gene's germline CDR1 is SNHLY and CDR2 FYNNEI. The CDR3 covers 14 residues. Here the CDR3 reads CASRSEAGNEKLFF. CDR3 coding DNA: TGTGCCAGCAGGTCCGAGGCTGGTAATGAAAAACTGTTTTTT.

The rearrangement uses TRBV29-1 and TRBJ1-1; D unclear. The CDR3 sequence is 13 residues long. Germline V gene data show CDR1 as SQVTM and CDR2 as ANQGSEA. V lost 3 bases to trimming and J lost 10 bases, with 18 bases between them. The CDR3 sequence is CSVDNRNGEGAFF. The CDR3 region has the DNA TGCAGCGTTGATAATAGGAACGGGGAGGGAGCTTTCTTT.

This chain uses TRBV10-1 with TRBJ1-4; no firm D call. Germline lookup yields CDR1 WNHNN and CDR2 SYGVQD (reference sequence). Trimming cost V 0 bases and J 0 bases, with 8 bases left between them. The CDR3 runs to 16 residues. In nucleotides, the CDR3 is TGCGCCAGCAGTGAGTCAACAGCTGCAACTAATGAAAAACTGTTTTTT. The encoded protein is CASSESTAATNEKLFF.

For this clone: A read error may account for a junction end that differs from germline. The chain links TRBV5-1 to TRBJ2-5; possible D gene TRBD1, 5 bases. The CDR3 extends over 14 amino acids. Germline lookup yields CDR1 SGHRS and CDR2 YFSETQ. CDR3 coding DNA: TGCGCCAGCAGATTGGGGCCTACCCAAGAGACCCAGTACTTC. Its translation: CASRLGPTQETQYF.

The J gene is TRBJ2-7, the V gene TRBV5-1; TRBD2 is a possible D gene (5 bases). This CDR3 comprises 16 residues. Trimming left V 0 bases short and J 0 bases short, with 13 bases between. Per germline, CDR1 SGHRS and CDR2 YFSETQ. CDR3 amino acids: CASSLAPGTSSYEQYF. The CDR3 region has the DNA TGCGCCAGCAGCTTGGCTCCGGGCACTAGCTCCTACGAGCAGTACTTC.

This clone was seen a single time. The chain uses TRBV5-5 and TRBJ1-2; 9 positions agree with TRBD1. Trimming at V came to 1 base and at J to 2 bases, leaving 9 bases not matched to a gene. Germline CDR1 reads SGHKS; CDR2 reads YYEKEE (reference sequence). The CDR3 loop spans 17 amino acids. CDR3 residues: CASSLLWGQGDNYGYTF. The CDR3 DNA reads TGTGCCAGCAGCTTGTTATGGGGACAGGGAGACAACTATGGCTACACCTTC.

This rearrangement joins TRBV10-1 to TRBJ2-1, with 9 positions matching TRBD2. CDR1 and CDR2 (germline): WNHNN, SYGVQD (reference sequence). CDR3 length equals 14 residues. J was trimmed by 7 bases and V by 7 bases; bases with no gene match: 8. In nucleotides, the CDR3 is TGCGCCAGCAAGCCGGCGGGAGGGCAAAATGAGCAGTTCTTC. As protein: CASKPAGGQNEQFF.

The rearrangement links TRBV6-1 to TRBJ1-2; 9 nucleotides agree with TRBD1. Trimming removed 2 bases from V and 2 bases from J; junction bases left unmatched: 6. Germline V gene lookup returns CDR1 MNHNS and CDR2 SASEGT. This CDR3 spans 16 amino acids. CDR3 sequence: CASSELGTGTNYGYTF. For the CDR3, the DNA is TGTGCCAGCAGTGAACTCGGGACAGGGACCAACTATGGCTACACCTTC.

This clone showed up just once. This chain's CDR3 is CASSRTPSGSGELFF. The CDR3 nucleotides read TGCGCCAGCAGCCGAACCCCCAGCGGGTCCGGGGAGCTGTTTTTT. The chain uses TRBV4-1 and TRBJ2-2; possible D gene TRBD2, 6 bases. The CDR3 runs to 15 residues. V was cut by 4 bases and J by 6 bases, with 15 bases left in between. The germline V gene has CDR1 MGHRA and CDR2 YSYEKL.